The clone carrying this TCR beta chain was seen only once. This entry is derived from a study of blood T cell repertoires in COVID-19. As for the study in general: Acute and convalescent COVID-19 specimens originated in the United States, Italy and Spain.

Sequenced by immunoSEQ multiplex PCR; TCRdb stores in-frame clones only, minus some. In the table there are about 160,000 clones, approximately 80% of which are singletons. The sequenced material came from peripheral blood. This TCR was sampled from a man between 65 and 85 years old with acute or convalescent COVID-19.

The CDR3 sequence: CSVENRLAGGIYEQYF. Here the CDR3 DNA reads TGCAGCGTCGAGAATCGACTAGCGGGGGGAATATACGAGCAGTACTTC. V usage is TRBV29-1 and J usage is TRBJ2-7; TRBD2 agrees at 13 bases. Germline V gives CDR1 SQVTM, CDR2 ANQGSEA. Trimming cost V 6 bases and J 4 bases; bases outside gene matches: 12. The CDR3 covers 16 residues.